These 8 T cell receptor beta chains were sequenced from one sample in a study of blood T cell repertoires in COVID-19. Clones were sequenced by immunoSEQ multiplex PCR, and TCRdb holds only the in-frame ones, with some missing. There are 95,000 to 150,000 clones in the sample; around nine tenths occur only once, and more than 2% lies in the top ten. Sequencing input: peripheral blood. These receptors were taken from a woman aged 45-65 years with acute or convalescent COVID-19.

V and J are TRBV5-1 and TRBJ1-2; the match to TRBD1 covers 8 bases. This CDR3 is 15 amino acids long. Trimming at V came to 0 bases and at J to 8 bases, leaving 9 bases not matched to a gene. Germline V gene lookup returns CDR1 SGHRS and CDR2 YFSETQ. DNA for the CDR3: TGCGCCAGCAGCTTGGGACAGGGGACCTTAGGGGGCTACACCTTC. Its protein product is CASSLGQGTLGGYTF.

V gene TRBV19 combines with J gene TRBJ1-2, with D unclear. Germline V gene data show CDR1 as LNHDA and CDR2 as SQIVND (reference sequence). The CDR3 is made up of 14 amino acids. V was clipped by 3 bases and J by 2 bases, with 10 bases between them. The CDR3 here is CASSITAENYGYTF. The DNA for the CDR3 is TGTGCCAGTAGTATTACAGCAGAAAACTATGGCTACACCTTC.

The rearrangement joins TRBV6-4 to TRBJ2-1; possibly TRBD2 for D (6 bases). The CDR3 consists of 12 residues. Trimming stripped 10 bases from V and 9 bases from J, with 16 bases between. CDR1 and CDR2 from the germline V gene are MRHNA and SNTAGT. The CDR3 region is CANSDPGGEQFF. In nucleotides, the CDR3 is TGTGCCAACTCAGACCCCGGGGGTGAGCAGTTCTTC.

The chain has TRBV5-1 and TRBJ1-1; weak D call: TRBD1 (5 bases). Germline V gene lookup returns CDR1 SGHRS and CDR2 YFSETQ. This CDR3 spans 13 amino acids. V dropped 6 bases and J dropped 3 bases, with 12 bases sitting between them. For the CDR3, the DNA is TGCGCCAGCACCCGCAGGGTAGACACTGAAGCTTTCTTT. Translating gives CASTRRVDTEAFF. The whole variable domain, filled in from reference TRBV5-1 and TRBJ1-1, reads KAGVTQTPRYLIKTRGQQVTLSCSPISGHRSVSWYQQTPGQGLQFLFEYFSETQRNKGNFPGRFSGRQFSNSRSEMNVSTLELGDSALYLCASTRRVDTEAFFGQGTRLTVV.

This chain joins TRBV5-4 and TRBJ1-1; D perhaps matches TRBD1 (6 bases). The CDR3 runs to 15 residues. V gave up 4 bases and J gave up 0 bases, with 13 bases separating them. Germline V gene sequence: CDR1 SGHNT, CDR2 YYREEE (reference sequence). The CDR3 protein is CASSPTGKVNTEAFF. CDR3 bases: TGTGCCAGCAGCCCTACAGGGAAGGTGAACACTGAAGCTTTCTTT.

This chain uses TRBV19 with TRBJ1-1; D is ambiguous. CDR3 length equals 12 residues. Germline CDR1 and CDR2: LNHDA and SQIVND (reference sequence). Trimming took 6 bases from V and 1 from J, leaving 6 bases between them. The DNA for the CDR3 is TGTGCCAGTAGCAGAAAGAACACTGAAGCTTTCTTT. This translates into CASSRKNTEAFF.

This clone came up once. The chain has TRBV7-8 and TRBJ2-7; 10 nucleotides align to TRBD2. The CDR3 spans 15 residues. The J segment lost 4 bases and the V segment lost 5 bases, leaving 8 bases of the junction unmatched. CDR1 and CDR2 from the germline V gene are SGHVS and FQNEAQ. The CDR3 coding sequence is TGTGCCAGCAGCCGTGGGACTAGCGAGGGGTACGAGCAGTACTTC. Its translation is CASSRGTSEGYEQYF.

This rearrangement joins TRBV19 to TRBJ1-2; 8 bases fit TRBD1. CDR3 length equals 15 residues. Per germline, CDR1 LNHDA and CDR2 SQIVND (reference sequence). J was trimmed by 4 bases and V by 4 bases; bases with no gene match: 8. CDR3 loop: CASSTQYRGFYGYTF. DNA for the CDR3: TGTGCCAGTAGTACGCAGTACAGGGGGTTCTATGGCTACACCTTC. The full variable domain, its missing parts supplied by reference TRBV19 and TRBJ1-2, is DGGITQSPKYLFRKEGQNVTLSCEQNLNHDAMYWYRQDPGQGLRLIYYSQIVNDFQKGDIAEGYSVSREKKESFPLTVTSAQKNPTAFYLCASSTQYRGFYGYTFGSGTRLTVV.